This TCR beta chain was sequenced for a study of T cells after yellow fever vaccination. The V gene end was trimmed by 1 base and the J gene end by 5 bases; junction bases not matched to a gene: 3. Germline CDR1 is SGHVS and CDR2 is FNYEAQ. The CDR3 loop spans 15 amino acids. Ten or more counts support this clonotype. TCRdb analysed the 5' RACE reads with MiXCR anew, one entry per CDR3 protein. The repertoire consists of under 200,000 distinct CDR3 sequences, with about 7% occurring once and the leading ten covering 2.5% to 3%. This receptor was obtained from a man between 18 and 29 years old who received the YFV17D yellow fever vaccine. The V gene is TRBV7-6, the J gene TRBJ1-5; TRBD1 aligns across 9 bases. This sample comprised CD4+ T cells sorted from PBMCs, obtained about 5 days after the first yellow fever vaccination. The DNA of the CDR3 is TGTGCCAGCAGCTTAGGAGGGGACAGGGATCAGCCCCAGCATTTT. It encodes CASSLGGDRDQPQHF. The complete variable domain, with remaining parts taken from reference TRBV7-6 and TRBJ1-5, reads GAGVSQSPRYKVTKRGQDVALRCDPISGHVSLYWYRQALGQGPEFLTYFNYEAQQDKSGLPNDRFSAERPEGSISTLTIQRTEQRDSAMYRCASSLGGDRDQPQHFGDGTRLSIL.